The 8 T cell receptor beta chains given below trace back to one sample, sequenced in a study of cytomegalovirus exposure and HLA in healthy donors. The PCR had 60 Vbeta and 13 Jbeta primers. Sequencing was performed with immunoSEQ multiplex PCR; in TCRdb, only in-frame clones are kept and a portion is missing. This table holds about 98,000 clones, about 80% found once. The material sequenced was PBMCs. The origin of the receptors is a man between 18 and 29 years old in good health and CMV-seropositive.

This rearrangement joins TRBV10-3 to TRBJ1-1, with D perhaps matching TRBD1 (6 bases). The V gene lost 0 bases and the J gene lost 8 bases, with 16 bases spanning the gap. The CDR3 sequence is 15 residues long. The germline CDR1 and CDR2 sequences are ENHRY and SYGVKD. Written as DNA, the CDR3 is TGTGCCATCAGTGAGTCGGGCGGGGGCGCACCGGAAGCTTTCTTT. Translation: CAISESGGGAPEAFF.

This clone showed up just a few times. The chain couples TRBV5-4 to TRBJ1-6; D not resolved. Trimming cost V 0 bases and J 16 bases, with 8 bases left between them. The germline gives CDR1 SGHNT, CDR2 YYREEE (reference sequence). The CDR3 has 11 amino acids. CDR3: CASSLAGELHF. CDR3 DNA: TGTGCCAGCAGCTTGGCCGGGGAACTCCACTTT.

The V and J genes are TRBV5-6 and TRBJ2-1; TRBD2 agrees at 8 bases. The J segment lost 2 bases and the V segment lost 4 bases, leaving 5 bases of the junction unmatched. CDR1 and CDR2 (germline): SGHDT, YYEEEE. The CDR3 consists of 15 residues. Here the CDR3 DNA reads TGTGCCAGCAGCGTAGGTAGCGGGGCCTACAATGAGCAGTTCTTC. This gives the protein CASSVGSGAYNEQFF.

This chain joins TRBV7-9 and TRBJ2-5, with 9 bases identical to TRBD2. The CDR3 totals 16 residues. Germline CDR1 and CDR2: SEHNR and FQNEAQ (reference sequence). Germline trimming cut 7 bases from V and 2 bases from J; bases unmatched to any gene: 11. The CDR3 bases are TGTGCCAGCACCCGAGCCGTGACTAGCGGACAAGAGACCCAGTACTTC. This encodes CASTRAVTSGQETQYF.

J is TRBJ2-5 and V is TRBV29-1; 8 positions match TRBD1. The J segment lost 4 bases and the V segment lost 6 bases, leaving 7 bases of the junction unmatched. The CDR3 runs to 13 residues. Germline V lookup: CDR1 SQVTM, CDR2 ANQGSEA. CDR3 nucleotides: TGCAGCGTCTGGACAGGGATCTTAGAGACCCAGTACTTC. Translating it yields CSVWTGILETQYF. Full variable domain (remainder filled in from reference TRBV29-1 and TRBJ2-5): SAVISQKPSRDICQRGTSLTIQCQVDSQVTMMFWYRQQPGQSLTLIATANQGSEATYESGFVIDKFPISRPNLTFSTLTVSNMSPEDSSIYLCSVWTGILETQYFGPGTRLLVL.

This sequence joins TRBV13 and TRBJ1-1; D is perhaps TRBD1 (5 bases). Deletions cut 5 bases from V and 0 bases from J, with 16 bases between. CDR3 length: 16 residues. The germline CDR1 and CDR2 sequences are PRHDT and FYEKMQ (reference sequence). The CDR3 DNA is TGTGCCAGCAGCCAAGACTTGGGGGGGGTGAACACTGAAGCTTTCTTT. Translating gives CASSQDLGGVNTEAFF.

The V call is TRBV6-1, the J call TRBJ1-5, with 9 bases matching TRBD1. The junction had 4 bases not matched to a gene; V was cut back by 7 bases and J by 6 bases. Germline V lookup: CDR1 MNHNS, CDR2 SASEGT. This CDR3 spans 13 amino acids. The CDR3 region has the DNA TGTGCCAGCACGACAGGGGGGGGTCAGCCCCAGCATTTT. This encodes CASTTGGGQPQHF.

The DNA of the CDR3 is TGTGCCAGCAGGACAGGGGGTGGAGAAAAACTGTTTTTT. This codes for CASRTGGGEKLFF. This sequence joins TRBV28 and TRBJ1-4; 9 bases match TRBD1. The ends lost 6 bases at V and 8 bases at J; junction bases unmatched: 4. Germline V gene lookup returns CDR1 MDHEN and CDR2 SYDVKM. CDR3 length equals 13 residues. The full variable domain, its missing parts supplied by reference TRBV28 and TRBJ1-4, is DVKVTQSSRYLVKRTGEKVFLECVQDMDHENMFWYRQDPGLGLRLIYFSYDVKMKEKGDIPEGYSVSREKKERFSLILESASTNQTSMYLCASRTGGGEKLFFGSGTQLSVL.